Below are 5 T cell receptor beta chains sequenced from a single sample in a study of vaccination effects on CD4 cells after COVID-19. For these TCRs, the target antigens are not known. Ahead of sequencing, the ViraFEST assay grew antigen-specific CD4+ T cells using viral peptide pools. After less than 11 days in culture, the CD4+ T cells were isolated. Of the BNT162b2 and mRNA-1273 vaccines, participants received two doses of one or the other. Measured with immunoSEQ multiplex PCR; TCRdb has only the in-frame clones, and not every one. The sample contains tens of thousands of clones, over 70% of which appear only once. This specimen was CD4+ T cells from PBMCs cultured with SARS-CoV-2 spike peptides, taken after COVID-19 vaccination. The receptors derive from a human donor who received a COVID-19 vaccine.

The chain couples TRBV6-2 or TRBV6-3 to TRBJ2-7; D may be TRBD1 (5 bases). This CDR3 is built from 18 residues. In germline, CDR1 is MNHEY, CDR2 SVGEGT. The V end was cut by 4 bases, the J end by 3 bases, with 25 bases between. The CDR3 DNA is TGTGCCAGCAGTTCTACTCCTGAGACAGCCCGAACCCTCTACGAGCAGTACTTC. It encodes CASSSTPETARTLYEQYF.

The rearrangement uses TRBV18 and TRBJ1-3; D remains ambiguous. CDR1 is KGHSH and CDR2 is LQKENI in the germline V gene. The CDR3 runs 15 residues. Trimming took off 3 bases at V and 4 bases at J, with 13 bases between the two ends. CDR3 in DNA: TGTGCCAGCTCACCGCAAGGAGGGCTCGGAAACACCATATATTTT. Its protein is CASSPQGGLGNTIYF.

Only one count was recorded for this clone. This chain links TRBV5-1 with TRBJ2-2; the D gene is possibly TRBD2 (5 bases). The CDR3 extends over 14 amino acids. CDR1 is SGHRS and CDR2 is YFSETQ in the germline V gene. Trimming removed 4 bases from V and 0 bases from J, with 7 bases in between. CDR3 bases: TGCGCCAGCAGCACCGGGGCGAACACCGGGGAGCTGTTTTTT. This codes for CASSTGANTGELFF. Filled out from reference TRBV5-1 and TRBJ2-2, the complete variable domain reads KAGVTQTPRYLIKTRGQQVTLSCSPISGHRSVSWYQQTPGQGLQFLFEYFSETQRNKGNFPGRFSGRQFSNSRSEMNVSTLELGDSALYLCASSTGANTGELFFGEGSRLTVL.

This clone has only one observation. The chain has TRBV7-8 and TRBJ2-1, with 14 bases matching TRBD2. The germline V gene has CDR1 SGHVS and CDR2 FQNEAQ. The CDR3 contains 18 residues. Trimming cost V 5 bases and J 9 bases; bases outside gene matches: 15. CDR3 amino acids: CASSTETGLAGVFGEQFF. The CDR3 coding sequence is TGTGCCAGCAGCACCGAAACGGGACTAGCGGGAGTCTTCGGTGAGCAGTTCTTC.

The chain carries TRBV18 and TRBJ2-5; D unclear. The V end was cut by 3 bases, the J end by 5 bases, with 4 bases between. This CDR3 contains 11 residues. CDR1 and CDR2 from the germline V gene are KGHSH and LQKENI. DNA of the CDR3: TGTGCCAGCTCACCTAAGGAGACCCAGTACTTC. Translated, it gives CASSPKETQYF.